These 29 T cell receptor beta chains were sequenced from one sample in a study of CD8 T cells in ankylosing spondylitis. Via MiXCR, TCRdb re-called the 5' RACE reads, giving one row per CDR3 protein. The table lists about 90,000 distinct CDR3 sequences, roughly 27% of them singletons. Specimen: blood, either unsorted or a sorted T cell fraction (not recorded which). These receptor sequences come from a male donor with ankylosing spondylitis or in good health (not recorded which).

V gene TRBV5-1 combines with J gene TRBJ1-1; D is perhaps TRBD1 (5 bases). Trimming left V 4 bases short and J 0 bases short, with 13 bases between. CDR1 and CDR2 from the germline V gene are SGHRS and YFSETQ. The CDR3 has 15 residues. CDR3 residues: CASSTGTVMNTEAFF. CDR3 bases: TGCGCCAGCAGCACAGGCACAGTCATGAACACTGAAGCTTTCTTT.

This clonotype has only a few counts. V is TRBV29-1 and J is TRBJ1-5; D ambiguous. Germline V gene sequence: CDR1 SQVTM, CDR2 ANQGSEA. The CDR3 length is 12 residues. The V and J ends lost 4 bases and 6 bases respectively, with 10 bases between them. The CDR3: CSVGSGPQPQHF. The CDR3, as DNA: TGCAGCGTTGGATCAGGCCCTCAGCCCCAGCATTTT.

J is TRBJ2-2 and V is TRBV7-6, with D unresolved. The V gene's germline CDR1 is SGHVS and CDR2 FNYEAQ. V was pared by 2 bases and J by 8 bases, with 6 bases between. The CDR3 spans 12 residues. CDR3 bases: TGTGCCAGCAGCTTACTTCCGGGGGAGCTGTTTTTT. This codes for CASSLLPGELFF.

This clonotype was seen a handful of times. This sequence joins TRBV29-1 and TRBJ2-3; D is possibly TRBD2 (6 bases). Germline assignment: CDR1 SQVTM and CDR2 ANQGSEA. Trimming shortened V by 8 bases and J by 2 bases, and 11 bases separated the two germline ends. CDR3 length: 12 amino acids. This CDR3 reads CSRDLNTDTQYF. In DNA form, the CDR3 reads TGCAGCCGGGACTTAAACACAGATACGCAGTATTTT.

The CDR3 here is CASSTGREGGNTIYF. In nucleotides, the CDR3 is TGTGCCAGCAGCACCGGCAGGGAGGGTGGAAACACCATATATTTT. The chain recombines TRBV7-9 with TRBJ1-3; D possibly corresponds to TRBD1 (5 bases). Germline V gene lookup returns CDR1 SEHNR and CDR2 FQNEAQ (reference sequence). The CDR3 is 15 residues long. The germline V and J ends were trimmed by 5 bases and 3 bases, with 14 bases remaining between them.

About this clonotype: A much more abundant neighbour one base away suggests this may be a read error. The chain couples TRBV6-1 to TRBJ2-1; TRBD2 is a possible D gene (5 bases). The CDR3 loop spans 11 amino acids. CDR1 is MNHNS, CDR2 SASEGT, per germline. In nucleotides, the CDR3 is TGTGCCCGCAGCCTTACCTGGAGCGGGTTCTTC. As protein: CARSLTWSGFF.

The chain is built from TRBV12-3 or TRBV12-4 and TRBJ2-1; 12 nucleotides agree with TRBD1. The V and J ends lost 5 bases and 10 bases, in that order; junction bases with no gene match: 6. The CDR3 spans 14 residues. CDR3 sequence: CASSTGTGGGEQFF. The CDR3 DNA sequence: TGTGCCAGCAGTACCGGGACAGGGGGCGGCGAGCAGTTCTTC.

The J gene is TRBJ1-5, the V gene TRBV7-2; tentative D call: TRBD1 (5 bases). CDR3 length: 13 residues. CDR1 and CDR2 from the germline V gene are SGHTA and FQGNSA. The V and J ends lost 4 bases and 10 bases respectively, with 14 bases between them. Here the CDR3 DNA reads TGTGCCAGCAGCTCCGGGACGAGCGACCCCCAGCATTTT. This translates into CASSSGTSDPQHF.

CDR3 residues: CASSGMLSTDTQYF. CDR3 in DNA: TGCGCCAGCAGCGGCATGTTAAGCACAGATACGCAGTATTTT. This chain connects TRBV5-1 to TRBJ2-3, with D uncertain. The CDR3 is 14 residues long. CDR1 SGHRS and CDR2 YFSETQ come from the germline V gene. V was trimmed by 4 bases and J by 0 bases, leaving 9 bases between them.

V gene TRBV7-8 combines with J gene TRBJ2-5, with TRBD1 identical over 7 bases. Germline loops: CDR1 SGHVS, CDR2 FQNEAQ. This CDR3 spans 14 amino acids. With V trimmed by 5 bases and J by 1 base, 4 bases remained unmatched. The CDR3 DNA reads as TGTGCCAGCAGCCAACAGGGGACCCAAGAGACCCAGTACTTC. Translating it yields CASSQQGTQETQYF.

Turning to this clonotype: At one boundary the junction diverges from the germline segment, which might be a read error. The chain couples TRBV7-9 to TRBJ2-5; D perhaps matches TRBD1 (5 bases). In germline, CDR1 is SEHNR, CDR2 FQNEAQ (reference sequence). The CDR3 is 12 amino acids. CDR3: CASSSTGESQYF. The CDR3 nucleotides read TGTGCCAGCAGCTCAACAGGAGAGTCCCAGTACTTC.

This clonotype was counted between two and nine times. The chain uses TRBV20-1 and TRBJ2-2; TRBD2 might be the D (5 bases). Between the trimmed V and J ends, which lost 3 bases and 3 bases, there was a span of 14 bases. In germline, CDR1 is DFQATT, CDR2 SNEGSKA (reference sequence). This CDR3 spans 15 amino acids. The CDR3 spells CSASVRDGYTGELFF. CDR3 DNA sequence: TGCAGTGCTAGTGTCCGGGATGGGTACACCGGGGAGCTGTTTTTT.

This clonotype was seen a handful of times. The V and J genes are TRBV7-2 and TRBJ2-1; D is unclear. Germline values: CDR1 SGHTA, CDR2 FQGNSA. Deletions cut 1 base from V and 3 bases from J, with 10 bases between. The CDR3 has 15 residues. The CDR3 bases are TGTGCCAGCAGCTTAGTGGTCGGGTACTACAATGAGCAGTTCTTC. It specifies CASSLVVGYYNEQFF.

In its sample, this clonotype was seen a few times. The chain carries TRBV9 and TRBJ2-3; D might be TRBD1 or TRBD2, each matching 5 bases. Per the germline V gene, CDR1 is SGDLS and CDR2 is YYNGEE. The CDR3 runs to 14 residues. The V gene lost 0 bases and the J gene lost 6 bases, with 11 bases spanning the gap. The CDR3 nucleotides are TGTGCCAGCAGCGTAGCGGGGCGGGCCGATACGCAGTATTTT. It specifies CASSVAGRADTQYF. Looking up the rest from reference TRBV9 and TRBJ2-3 gives the full variable domain: DSGVTQTPKHLITATGQRVTLRCSPRSGDLSVYWYQQSLDQGLQFLIQYYNGEERAKGNILERFSAQQFPDLHSELNLSSLELGDSALYFCASSVAGRADTQYFGPGTRLTVL.

The chain joins TRBV7-3 to TRBJ2-1; TRBD2 matches at 14 bases. CDR3 size: 14 residues. Per germline, CDR1 SGHTA and CDR2 FQGTGA. The CDR3 bases are TGTGCTAGGGCCGGGACTAGCGGGAGTAGTGAGCAGTTCTTC. It translates to CARAGTSGSSEQFF.

On this clonotype itself: Germline is not matched at one junction end, which may reflect a read error. CDR3 nucleotide sequence: TGTGCTAGCAGCCACAGGACAGGAGAAGAGCAGTTCTTC. Translation: CASSHRTGEEQFF. V gene TRBV7-7 combines with J gene TRBJ2-1, with 7 bases that match TRBD1. CDR1 and CDR2 from the germline V gene are SSHAT and FNYEAQ (reference sequence). The CDR3 sequence is 13 residues long.

The V and J genes are TRBV14 and TRBJ1-1; D is possibly TRBD1 (5 bases). Germline V gene lookup returns CDR1 SGHDN and CDR2 FVKESK. The CDR3 runs 14 residues. Trimming pared 2 bases from V and 4 bases from J, leaving 11 bases between. The CDR3 loop reads CASSQPGLGTEAFF. DNA of the CDR3: TGTGCCAGCAGCCAACCAGGGTTGGGCACTGAAGCTTTCTTT.

The J gene is TRBJ2-7, the V gene TRBV18; no definite D call. CDR3 length equals 12 residues. Trimming pared 3 bases from V and 6 bases from J, leaving 9 bases between. Germline V CDR1 and CDR2: KGHSH, LQKENI. The CDR3: CASSPESGEQYF. DNA for the CDR3: TGTGCCAGCTCACCCGAGTCCGGCGAGCAGTACTTC.

This clonotype was detected once. V gene TRBV15 combines with J gene TRBJ1-1; weak D call: TRBD1 (5 bases). CDR3 length: 14 residues. The ends were cut back, 5 bases at V and 3 bases at J, with 13 bases in the middle. CDR1 and CDR2 (germline): LNHNV, YYDKDF (reference sequence). The CDR3 reads CATSRQVGDTEAFF. The CDR3 DNA sequence: TGTGCCACCAGCCGTCAGGTGGGGGACACTGAAGCTTTCTTT.

CDR3 residues: CASSLTGTIYNEQFF. In DNA form, the CDR3 reads TGTGCCAGCAGCTTAACGGGAACGATCTACAATGAGCAGTTCTTC. The chain has TRBV7-2 and TRBJ2-1, with D perhaps matching TRBD2 (5 bases). Trimming left V 2 bases short and J 3 bases short, with 11 bases between. The germline V gene has CDR1 SGHTA and CDR2 FQGNSA. CDR3 length equals 15 residues.

Only a few counts were recorded for this clonotype. The chain's CDR3 is CASTLQGGETQYF. CDR3 sequence (DNA): TGTGCCAGCACATTACAGGGCGGGGAGACCCAGTACTTC. V usage is TRBV12-3 or TRBV12-4 and J usage is TRBJ2-5; a possible D gene is TRBD1 (6 bases). Trimming cost V 7 bases and J 5 bases, with 14 bases left between them. The CDR3 has 13 residues.

The V gene is TRBV28, the J gene TRBJ1-1, with D possibly TRBD1 on 6 matching bases. CDR3 length equals 15 residues. Germline loops: CDR1 MDHEN, CDR2 SYDVKM. The V gene lost 6 bases and the J gene lost 1 base, with 15 bases spanning the gap. CDR3 protein: CASSPGGQPNTEAFF. Here the CDR3 DNA reads TGTGCCAGCAGCCCAGGAGGACAGCCGAACACTGAAGCTTTCTTT.

Details on this clonotype: Compared with germline, one end of the junction differs, possibly owing to a read error. The chain carries TRBV29-1 and TRBJ2-6; the D call may be TRBD1 or TRBD2 (5 bases each). This CDR3 is 16 amino acids long. Germline V gene lookup returns CDR1 SQVTM and CDR2 ANQGSEA. The CDR3 region is CSVTRDVDSGANGLTF. CDR3 nucleotide sequence: TGCAGCGTGACCCGGGACGTTGACTCTGGGGCCAACGGCCTGACTTTC.

This chain joins TRBV20-1 and TRBJ1-4, with 10 bases lining up with TRBD1. The germline gives CDR1 DFQATT, CDR2 SNEGSKA (reference sequence). After removal of 5 bases from V and 10 bases from J, the junction contained 7 bases not matched to a gene. This CDR3 is 13 amino acids long. The CDR3 is CSAGDRGYGKLFF. CDR3 coding DNA: TGCAGTGCTGGGGACAGGGGTTACGGAAAACTGTTTTTT.

The chain links TRBV28 to TRBJ1-5; perhaps TRBD1 as D (5 bases). Germline CDR1 and CDR2: MDHEN and SYDVKM. V lost 3 bases, J lost 7 bases, and 13 bases lay in between. This CDR3 has 14 amino acids. This CDR3 is CASSLGGMMQPQHF. The CDR3 nucleotides are TGTGCCAGCAGTTTGGGGGGTATGATGCAGCCCCAGCATTTT.

This clonotype was found a few times. The chain is built from TRBV5-1 and TRBJ1-1, with 7 positions matching TRBD1. Trimming removed 6 bases from V and 1 base from J; junction bases left unmatched: 6. The CDR3 has 14 residues. CDR1 is SGHRS, CDR2 YFSETQ, per germline. Here the CDR3 DNA reads TGCGCCAGCACCACAGGGGATAGGAACACTGAAGCTTTCTTT. It encodes CASTTGDRNTEAFF.

This clonotype was detected ten times or more. The genes are TRBV29-1 and TRBJ2-6; weak D call: TRBD2 (6 bases). Germline V lookup: CDR1 SQVTM, CDR2 ANQGSEA. The CDR3 is 16 amino acids. The V end was cut by 6 bases, the J end by 2 bases, with 17 bases between. CDR3 sequence: CSVHLDGGTGANVLTF. CDR3 coding DNA: TGCAGCGTCCACCTCGATGGAGGGACTGGGGCCAACGTCCTGACTTTC. Full variable domain (remainder filled in from reference TRBV29-1 and TRBJ2-6): SAVISQKPSRDICQRGTSLTIQCQVDSQVTMMFWYRQQPGQSLTLIATANQGSEATYESGFVIDKFPISRPNLTFSTLTVSNMSPEDSSIYLCSVHLDGGTGANVLTFGAGSRLTVL.

This clonotype appeared a few times. This rearrangement joins TRBV7-9 to TRBJ1-1, with D unclear. CDR3 length equals 13 residues. CDR1 SEHNR and CDR2 FQNEAQ come from the germline V gene (reference sequence). Trimming removed 0 bases from V and 11 bases from J, with 13 bases in between. In DNA form, the CDR3 reads TGTGCCAGCAGCTTAGCTCCCCCAGCGGGGGCTTTCTTT. Encoded protein: CASSLAPPAGAFF. The variable domain in full, with the rest retrieved from reference TRBV7-9 and TRBJ1-1, is DTGVSQNPRHKITKRGQNVTFRCDPISEHNRLYWYRQTLGQGPEFLTYFQNEAQLEKSRLLSDRFSAERPKGSFSTLEIQRTEQGDSAMYLCASSLAPPAGAFFGQGTRLTVV.

This clonotype has a handful of counts. The gene calls are TRBV27 and TRBJ1-1; D perhaps matches TRBD1 (6 bases). V dropped 5 bases and J dropped 5 bases, with 18 bases sitting between them. This CDR3 has 15 amino acids. Germline-derived CDR1 and CDR2 are MNHEY and SMNVEV (reference sequence). The chain's CDR3 is CASSNLGRRGTEAFF. Written as DNA, the CDR3 is TGTGCCAGCAGTAACCTGGGACGAAGGGGGACTGAAGCTTTCTTT.